Listed here are 3 T cell receptor beta chains from one sample, sequenced in a study of shared clonotypes between healthy human individuals (dated by TCRdb to about 2020). Library preparation employed the immunoSEQ multiplex PCR assay. TCRdb took this table from immuneACCESS and kept in-frame rearrangements with V and J called. Such tables lack part of the clones; where checked against another copy, unresolved V genes explain under half of the gap, and the rest is unexplained. The sample has about 1.9 million clones on record, 85% to 95% of them singletons. The ten largest clonotypes hold about 1.6% of the sample. CD8 naive samples were CD45RO-negative cells positively selected for CCR7, giving a CD45RA+CCR7+ population that excluded TemRA cells. Sequenced: naive CD8+ T cells from PBMCs. The cell subset or site label on this specimen signifies: CD45RA+CCR7+. The receptor set was obtained from a man aged 18 to 29 in good health. Some clones in this sample may be carry-over from other donors' samples.

This chain uses TRBV21-1 with TRBJ1-5; TRBD1 reflects the table's D call only, with no check against the DNA. TRBV21-1 is an annotated pseudogene. The CDR3 covers 15 residues. The CDR3 DNA is TGTGCCAGCAGCGGACAGGGGGAAAGCAATCAGCCCCAGCATTTT. This codes for CASSGQGESNQPQHF.

The V call is TRBV13, the J call TRBJ2-7, with 9 positions matching TRBD1. The trim removed 5 bases at V and 1 base at J, leaving 6 bases unmatched. This CDR3 contains 15 residues. CDR1 is PRHDT, CDR2 FYEKMQ, per germline (reference sequence). CDR3 bases: TGTGCCAGCAGCCAAGCCGGGACAGGGTCCTACGAGCAGTACTTC. Its translation: CASSQAGTGSYEQYF.

The rearrangement links TRBV10-3 to TRBJ2-3; TRBD1 or TRBD2 may be the D gene (5 bases each). Per germline, CDR1 ENHRY and CDR2 SYGVKD. V shed 4 bases and J shed 1 base, with 12 bases lying between them. The length of the CDR3 is 15 residues. The CDR3 region has the DNA TGTGCCATCAGTGTTGTCGGGGCTGGCACAGATACGCAGTATTTT. This codes for CAISVVGAGTDTQYF.